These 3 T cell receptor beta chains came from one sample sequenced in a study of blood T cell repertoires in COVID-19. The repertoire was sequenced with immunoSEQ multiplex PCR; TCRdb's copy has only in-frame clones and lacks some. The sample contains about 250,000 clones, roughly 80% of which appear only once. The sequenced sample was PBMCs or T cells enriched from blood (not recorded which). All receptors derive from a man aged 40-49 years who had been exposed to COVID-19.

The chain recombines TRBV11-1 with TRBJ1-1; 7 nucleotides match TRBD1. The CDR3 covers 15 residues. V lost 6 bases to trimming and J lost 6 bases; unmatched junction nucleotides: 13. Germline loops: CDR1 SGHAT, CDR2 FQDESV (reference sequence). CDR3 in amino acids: CASSWRQGRFPEAFF. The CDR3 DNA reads TGTGCCAGCAGTTGGAGACAGGGCCGTTTTCCTGAAGCTTTCTTT.

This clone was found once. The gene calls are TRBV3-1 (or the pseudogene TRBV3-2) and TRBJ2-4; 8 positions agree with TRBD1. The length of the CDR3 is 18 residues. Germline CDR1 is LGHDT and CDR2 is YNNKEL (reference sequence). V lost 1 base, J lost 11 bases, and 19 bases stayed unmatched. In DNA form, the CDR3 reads TGTGCCAGCAGCCAAGTCCTCCGGCGGGTCAGGGGGCATGGAGTTCAGTACTTC. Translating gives CASSQVLRRVRGHGVQYF.

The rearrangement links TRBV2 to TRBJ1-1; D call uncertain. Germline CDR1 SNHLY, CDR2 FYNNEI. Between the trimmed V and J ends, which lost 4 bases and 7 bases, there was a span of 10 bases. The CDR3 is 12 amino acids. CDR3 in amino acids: CASSGYSYEAFF. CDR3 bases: TGTGCCAGCAGTGGGTACAGCTATGAAGCTTTCTTT.